A selection of T cell receptor beta chains follows, all from one sample in a study of blood T cell repertoires in COVID-19. Generated by immunoSEQ multiplex PCR, the TCRdb table keeps only in-frame clones and is missing some. The sample consists of 250,000 or so clones, roughly 90% of them appearing once. Sample: peripheral blood. The receptors stem from a woman aged 55-75 years with acute or convalescent COVID-19. Both conserved end residues are part of each CDR3. The D gene is left open where the match is weak. Expanded clones are given a class, and other clones once, few, many or no size at all.

j_call v_call clone_size d_call cdr3_aa cdr3_nt
TRBJ1-5 TRBV6-5 NA TRBD1 CASRPYRDRVQPQHF TGTGCCAGCAGACCGTACCGGGACAGGGTTCAGCCCCAGCATTTT
TRBJ1-2 TRBV5-1 NA TRBD1 CASSLEQGAEGYTF TGCGCCAGCAGCCTCGAACAGGGGGCGGAGGGCTACACCTTC
TRBJ2-1 TRBV28 NA NA CASLPPQRRYNEQFF TGTGCCAGCCTCCCCCCCCAGCGGAGGTACAATGAGCAGTTCTTC
TRBJ2-7 TRBV27 NA TRBD1 CASSLRGQGSYEQYF TGTGCCAGCAGTTTAAGGGGACAGGGCTCCTACGAGCAGTACTTC
TRBJ2-2 TRBV11-2 NA TRBD1 CASSPRTGLNTGELFF TGTGCCAGCAGCCCCCGGACAGGGCTGAACACCGGGGAGCTGTTTTTT
TRBJ1-1 TRBV5-1 NA TRBD1 CASGRDSLFTEAFF TGCGCCAGCGGACGGGACAGTCTGTTCACTGAAGCTTTCTTT
TRBJ2-7 TRBV7-9 NA NA CASSFPGHPYEQYF TGTGCCAGCAGCTTCCCGGGACACCCCTACGAGCAGTACTTC
TRBJ2-3 TRBV7-6 NA TRBD2 CASSPGLAGAWDTQYF TGTGCCAGCAGCCCGGGACTAGCGGGGGCTTGGGATACGCAGTATTTT
TRBJ1-6 TRBV18 NA NA CASSPTTAIEVSPLHF TGTGCCAGCTCACCCACAACCGCAATTGAGGTATCACCCCTCCACTTT
TRBJ2-4 TRBV2 NA TRBD2 CASTRERASGKNIQYF TGTGCCAGCACCCGGGAGAGGGCTAGCGGAAAAAACATTCAGTACTTC
TRBJ1-3 TRBV18 NA TRBD1 CASSQGPPQGSQAGNTIYF TGTGCCAGCTCTCAAGGCCCCCCACAGGGGTCACAGGCTGGAAACACCATATATTTT
TRBJ2-2 TRBV5-1 NA TRBD2 CASSFPLAGGTGELFF TGCGCCAGCAGCTTCCCACTAGCGGGAGGCACCGGGGAGCTGTTTTTT
TRBJ2-2 TRBV7-9 NA TRBD2 CASSDPGLAGNTGELFF TGTGCCAGCAGCGATCCGGGACTAGCGGGGAACACCGGGGAGCTGTTTTTT
TRBJ2-1 TRBV5-1 NA TRBD2 CASSPRTSGMNEQFF TGCGCCAGCAGCCCCAGGACTAGCGGGATGAATGAGCAGTTCTTC
TRBJ2-7 TRBV27 NA TRBD1 CASSDPRGRHYEQYF TGTGCCAGCAGCGACCCGAGGGGGCGACACTACGAGCAGTACTTC
TRBJ2-7 TRBV7-9 NA NA CASSGSGPSAEQYF TGTGCCAGCAGCGGGAGCGGGCCCTCCGCAGAGCAGTACTTC
TRBJ1-2 TRBV6-5 NA NA CASGGVNRDYGYTF TGTGCCAGCGGAGGAGTCAACAGGGACTATGGCTACACCTTC
TRBJ1-2 TRBV28 NA NA CASSLRQNYGYTF TGTGCCAGCAGTTTAAGACAGAACTATGGCTACACCTTC
TRBJ1-6 TRBV7-2 NA TRBD1 CASSPRQGPNSPLHF TGTGCCAGCAGCCCCCGACAGGGCCCTAATTCACCCCTCCACTTT
TRBJ2-4 TRBV27 NA NA CASSQTHLSNIQYF TGTGCCAGCAGTCAAACCCACTTGTCAAACATTCAGTACTTC
TRBJ1-2 TRBV6-2/TRBV6-3 few NA CASSYTRDGYTF TGTGCCAGCAGTTACACGAGGGATGGCTACACCTTC
TRBJ1-6 TRBV5-6 NA TRBD1 CASSVFRDRAYNSPLHF TGTGCCAGCAGCGTATTTAGGGACAGGGCCTATAATTCACCCCTCCACTTT
TRBJ2-7 TRBV14 NA NA CASSPGGEQYF TGTGCCAGCAGCCCCGGGGGTGAGCAGTACTTC
TRBJ1-6 TRBV28 few TRBD1 CASIIPGGYSPLHF TGTGCCAGCATAATCCCAGGGGGCTATTCACCCCTCCACTTT
TRBJ2-7 TRBV15 once NA CATSFNKKRSSYEQYF TGTGCCACCAGCTTCAATAAAAAGAGGAGTTCCTACGAGCAGTACTTC
TRBJ1-1 TRBV5-4 NA NA CASSLKQLMNTEAFF TGTGCCAGCAGCTTGAAACAGCTTATGAACACTGAAGCTTTCTTT
TRBJ1-6 TRBV5-1 NA NA CASSLSQGTDSPLHF TGCGCCAGCAGCTTGAGCCAGGGGACGGATTCACCCCTCCACTTT
TRBJ1-6 TRBV12-5 NA NA CASGTETGTLHF TGTGCTAGTGGTACCGAGACAGGTACCCTCCACTTT
TRBJ1-6 TRBV5-8 NA TRBD1 CASRPWRGPQGRGNSPLHF TGTGCCAGCAGGCCTTGGAGGGGGCCCCAGGGACGGGGTAATTCACCCCTCCACTTT
TRBJ1-2 TRBV23-1 NA NA CASSPKSPSQGMGYGYTF TGCGCCAGCAGTCCCAAGTCCCCCTCCCAGGGGATGGGCTATGGCTACACCTTC
TRBJ1-2 TRBV3-1/TRBV3-2 once TRBD1 CASSPNPGQGAYYGYTF TGTGCCAGCAGCCCGAATCCCGGACAGGGTGCCTACTATGGCTACACCTTC
TRBJ1-3 TRBV5-1 NA NA CASSTGSSGNTIYF TGCGCCAGCAGCACAGGGTCCTCTGGAAACACCATATATTTT
TRBJ1-1 TRBV19 NA NA CASSTWTANTEAFF TGTGCCAGTAGTACCTGGACAGCGAACACTGAAGCTTTCTTT
TRBJ1-6 TRBV10-3 NA NA CATQGLGHNSPLHF TGTGCCACCCAGGGGTTGGGCCATAATTCACCCCTCCACTTT
TRBJ1-1 TRBV6-6 NA NA CATESLTGTEAFF TGTGCCACAGAGAGTCTTACGGGCACTGAAGCTTTCTTT
TRBJ2-5 TRBV5-1 NA NA CASSPTPAVEETQYF TGCGCCAGCAGCCCCACCCCGGCGGTGGAGGAGACCCAGTACTTC
TRBJ1-1 TRBV19 NA NA CASSIYEGSSEAFF TGTGCCAGTAGTATTTACGAGGGTTCTAGTGAAGCTTTCTTT
TRBJ2-2 TRBV29-1 NA NA CSVGANTNTGELFF TGCAGCGTTGGAGCAAATACTAACACCGGGGAGCTGTTTTTT
TRBJ2-1 TRBV5-6 NA TRBD2 CASSATTGTTYNEQFF TGTGCCAGCAGCGCCACTACCGGGACTACCTACAATGAGCAGTTCTTC
TRBJ2-1 TRBV19 once NA CASSTLTGNEQFF TGTGCCAGTAGCACTTTGACAGGCAATGAGCAGTTCTTC
TRBJ1-1 TRBV10-1 NA NA CASSRGPGNTEAFF TGCGCCAGCAGCAGGGGTCCGGGGAACACTGAAGCTTTCTTT
TRBJ1-6 TRBV7-8 NA NA CASSPRQDNSPLHF TGTGCCAGCAGCCCCCGGCAGGATAATTCACCCCTCCACTTT
TRBJ1-2 TRBV6-5 NA NA CASSYSRTVYGYTF TGTGCCAGCAGTTACTCGAGGACAGTCTATGGCTACACCTTC
TRBJ2-1 TRBV6-5 few NA CASSTHERPNEQFF TGTGCCAGCAGTACGCATGAGAGGCCCAATGAGCAGTTCTTC
TRBJ1-3 TRBV5-1 NA TRBD1 CASSLGQGRGSGNTIYF TGCGCCAGCAGCTTGGGACAGGGAAGGGGGTCTGGAAACACCATATATTTT
TRBJ1-3 TRBV27 NA TRBD1 CASRQTGAGNTIYF TGTGCCAGCAGACAGACAGGGGCCGGAAACACCATATATTTT
TRBJ1-2 TRBV21-1 NA NA CASSKAPRGVCYGYTF TGTGCCAGCAGCAAAGCCCCCAGGGGGGTTTGCTATGGCTACACCTTC
TRBJ2-2 TRBV19 NA TRBD1 CASRSGQGGAGELFF TGTGCCAGCCGCTCCGGACAGGGAGGAGCCGGGGAGCTGTTTTTT
TRBJ2-7 TRBV11-2 NA TRBD2 CASSRTSGSYEQYF TGTGCCAGCAGCCGGACTAGCGGGAGCTACGAGCAGTACTTC
TRBJ2-7 TRBV7-2 NA TRBD1 CASSRRPGQFYEQYF TGTGCCAGCAGCCGGCGTCCGGGACAGTTCTACGAGCAGTACTTC
TRBJ2-5 TRBV7-9 NA TRBD1 CASSLGDRPETQYF TGTGCCAGCAGCTTGGGGGACAGGCCCGAGACCCAGTACTTC
TRBJ1-2 TRBV3-1/TRBV3-2 NA NA CATSPSPGVYYGYTF TGTGCCACCAGCCCCTCTCCAGGGGTATACTATGGCTACACCTTC
TRBJ1-5 TRBV6-2/TRBV6-3 NA NA CASSALGAINQPQHF TGTGCCAGCAGTGCTTTAGGGGCGATCAATCAGCCCCAGCATTTT
TRBJ1-5 TRBV19 NA TRBD1 CASSMDRVGNQPQHF TGTGCCAGTAGCATGGACAGGGTTGGCAATCAGCCCCAGCATTTT
TRBJ2-7 TRBV18 few NA CASSPYGTDEQYF TGTGCCAGCTCACCTTACGGTACCGACGAGCAGTACTTC